The clone carrying this T cell receptor beta chain has just one count. Its antigen is as yet unknown. The CDR3 is made up of 16 amino acids. The data originate from a study of T cell responses to AZD1222 COVID-19 vaccine. Whole-study findings and limits: Among vaccine-associated CD4 TCRs, coverage spanned spike, with dominance at 160-218 and 743-854.

Clones were sequenced by immunoSEQ multiplex PCR, and TCRdb holds only the in-frame ones, with some missing. Found here are under 150,000 clones, 85% to 95% of them singletons; the top ten hold around 2.7%. Here the sequenced sample was peripheral blood, taken on day 0 of AZD1222 vaccination. The rearrangement links TRBV21-1 to TRBJ2-1; the table calls TRBD2, which could not be checked here. TRBV21-1 represents a pseudogene. This receptor was obtained from an adult in good health. The CDR3 nucleotides read TGTGCCAGCAGCGACGGGAGGCCGAGCTCCTACAATGAGCAGTTCTTC. This gives the protein CASSDGRPSSYNEQFF.